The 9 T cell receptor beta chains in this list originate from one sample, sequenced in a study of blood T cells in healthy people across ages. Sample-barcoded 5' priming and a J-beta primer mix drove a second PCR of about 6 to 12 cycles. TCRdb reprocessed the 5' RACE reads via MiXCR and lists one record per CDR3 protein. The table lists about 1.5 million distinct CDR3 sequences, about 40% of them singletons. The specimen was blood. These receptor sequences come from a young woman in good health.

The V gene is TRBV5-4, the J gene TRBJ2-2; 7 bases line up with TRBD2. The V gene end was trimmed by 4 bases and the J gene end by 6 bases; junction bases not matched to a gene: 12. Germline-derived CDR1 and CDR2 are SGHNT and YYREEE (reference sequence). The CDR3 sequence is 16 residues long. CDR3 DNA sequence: TGTGCCAGCAGCGGGGGGGAATCCCCTTACGCCGGGGAGCTGTTTTTT. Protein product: CASSGGESPYAGELFF. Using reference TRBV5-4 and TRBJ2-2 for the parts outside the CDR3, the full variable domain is ETGVTQSPTHLIKTRGQQVTLRCSSQSGHNTVSWYQQALGQGPQFIFQYYREEENGRGNFPPRFSGLQFPNYSSELNVNALELDDSALYLCASSGGESPYAGELFFGEGSRLTVL.

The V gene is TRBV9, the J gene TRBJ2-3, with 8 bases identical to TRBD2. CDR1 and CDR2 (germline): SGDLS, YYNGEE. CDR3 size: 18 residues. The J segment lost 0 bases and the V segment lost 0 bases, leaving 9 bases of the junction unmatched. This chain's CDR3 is CASSVGISGVKSTDTQYF. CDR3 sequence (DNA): TGTGCCAGCAGCGTAGGGATTAGCGGGGTAAAAAGCACAGATACGCAGTATTTT.

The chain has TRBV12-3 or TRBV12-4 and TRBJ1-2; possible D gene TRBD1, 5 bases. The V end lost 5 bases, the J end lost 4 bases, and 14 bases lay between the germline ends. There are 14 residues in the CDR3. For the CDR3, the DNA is TGTGCCAGCAGTGAGGCGGGACCGGGCTATGGCTACACCTTC. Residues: CASSEAGPGYGYTF.

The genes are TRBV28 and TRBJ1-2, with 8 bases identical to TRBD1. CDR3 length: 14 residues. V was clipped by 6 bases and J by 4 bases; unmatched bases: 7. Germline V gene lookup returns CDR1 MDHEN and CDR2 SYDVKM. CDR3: CASREGQAGYGYTF. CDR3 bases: TGTGCCAGCAGGGAGGGACAGGCGGGCTATGGCTACACCTTC.

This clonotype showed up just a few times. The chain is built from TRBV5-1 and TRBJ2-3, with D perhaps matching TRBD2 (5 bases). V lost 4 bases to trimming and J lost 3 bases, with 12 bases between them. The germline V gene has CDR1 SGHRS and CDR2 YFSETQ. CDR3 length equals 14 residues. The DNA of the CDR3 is TGCGCCAGCAGCACGGGATCCGTGACAGATACGCAGTATTTT. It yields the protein CASSTGSVTDTQYF.

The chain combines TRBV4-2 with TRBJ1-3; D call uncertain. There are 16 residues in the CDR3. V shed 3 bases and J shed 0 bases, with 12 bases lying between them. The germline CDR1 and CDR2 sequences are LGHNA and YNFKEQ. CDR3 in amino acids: CASSHSTVSSGNTIYF. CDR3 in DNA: TGTGCCAGCAGCCATTCCACAGTAAGCTCTGGAAACACCATATATTTT.

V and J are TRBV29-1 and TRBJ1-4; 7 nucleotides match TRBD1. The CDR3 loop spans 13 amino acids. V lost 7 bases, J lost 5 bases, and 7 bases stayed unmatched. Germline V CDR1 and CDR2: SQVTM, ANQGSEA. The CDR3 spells CSARQGKNEKLFF. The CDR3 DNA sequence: TGCAGCGCTAGACAGGGTAAAAATGAAAAACTGTTTTTT.

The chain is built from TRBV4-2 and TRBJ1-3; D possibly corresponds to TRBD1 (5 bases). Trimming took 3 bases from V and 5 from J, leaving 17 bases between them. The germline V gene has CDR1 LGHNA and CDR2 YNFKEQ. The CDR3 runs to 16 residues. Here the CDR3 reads CASSQGENVGRNTIYF. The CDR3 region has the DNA TGTGCCAGCAGCCAGGGGGAAAACGTGGGGAGAAACACCATATATTTT.

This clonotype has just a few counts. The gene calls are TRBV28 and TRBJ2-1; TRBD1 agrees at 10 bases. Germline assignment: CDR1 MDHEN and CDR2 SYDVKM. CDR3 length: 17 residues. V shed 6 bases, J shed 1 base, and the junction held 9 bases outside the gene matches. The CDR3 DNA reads TGTGCCAGCAGAACCGGGACAGGGGACGGTTCCTACAATGAGCAGTTCTTC. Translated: CASRTGTGDGSYNEQFF.